This entry lists 9 T cell receptor beta chains sequenced from one sample in a study of blood T cell repertoires in COVID-19. Only in-frame clones appear in the TCRdb table, and some are missing; sequencing was by immunoSEQ multiplex PCR. The sample consists of some 300,000 clones, nearly 90% of them appearing once. Sequencing used peripheral blood. Every receptor here comes from a woman aged 25 to 39 with COVID-19, enrolled during active disease.

The chain is built from TRBV4-1 and TRBJ1-2; possibly TRBD1 for D (6 bases). Trimming removed 4 bases at V and 3 bases at J, with 21 bases between. From germline, CDR1 is MGHRA and CDR2 YSYEKL. CDR3 length: 17 residues. CDR3 bases: TGCGCCAGCAGCCGAAGCCGACAGGCCCTGGACGACTATGGCTACACCTTC. This encodes CASSRSRQALDDYGYTF.

This clone was picked up one time. This rearrangement joins TRBV27 to TRBJ2-5; a possible D gene is TRBD2 (5 bases). Germline lookup yields CDR1 MNHEY and CDR2 SMNVEV (reference sequence). The CDR3 is 16 amino acids. Between the trimmed V and J ends, which lost 3 bases and 1 base, there was a span of 15 bases. The CDR3 reads CASSFSSGSIQETQYF. The CDR3 DNA sequence: TGTGCCAGCAGTTTCTCGAGCGGCTCGATCCAAGAGACCCAGTACTTC.

The chain is built from TRBV5-1 and TRBJ2-3; 7 bases map to TRBD2. This CDR3 is built from 15 residues. V lost 3 bases and J lost 2; bases outside the gene matches: 6. Germline V gives CDR1 SGHRS, CDR2 YFSETQ. CDR3 amino acids: CASSWQAGPTDTQYF. DNA of the CDR3: TGCGCCAGCAGCTGGCAAGCGGGGCCCACAGATACGCAGTATTTT.

This chain connects TRBV12-5 to TRBJ2-7, with TRBD2 as a possible D gene (5 bases). CDR1 and CDR2 (germline): LGHNT, FRNRAP. Trimming removed 3 bases at V and 4 bases at J, with 13 bases between. The CDR3 is 14 amino acids. CDR3 sequence reads: CASGLAAPFYEQYV. The CDR3 DNA follows: TGTGCTAGTGGTTTAGCGGCTCCCTTTTACGAGCAGTACGTC.

This chain links TRBV30 with TRBJ1-6; TRBD1 aligns across 9 bases. The CDR3 covers 15 residues. Per the germline V gene, CDR1 is GTSNPN and CDR2 is SVGIG (reference sequence). Losses at the gene ends were 3 bases for V and 10 bases for J; bases not matched to a gene: 10. CDR3 loop: CAWSGMGTGQSPLHF. The DNA of the CDR3 is TGTGCCTGGAGCGGGATGGGGACAGGGCAATCACCCCTCCACTTT.

This clone was found once. The chain recombines TRBV5-5 with TRBJ1-2; 7 nucleotides line up with TRBD1. Germline CDR1 and CDR2: SGHKS and YYEKEE (reference sequence). The CDR3 extends over 13 amino acids. V lost 4 bases to trimming and J lost 4 bases; unmatched junction nucleotides: 4. The CDR3 protein is CASSRDRVYGYTF. The DNA of the CDR3 is TGTGCCAGCAGCCGCGACAGGGTCTATGGCTACACCTTC.

V usage is TRBV19 and J usage is TRBJ2-4, with D tentatively TRBD1 (6 bases). Germline CDR1 is LNHDA and CDR2 is SQIVND (reference sequence). This CDR3 spans 13 amino acids. Trimming stripped 7 bases from V and 6 bases from J, with 13 bases between. CDR3 loop: CASKEGGVNIQYF. The CDR3 region has the DNA TGTGCCAGTAAAGAAGGGGGTGTAAACATTCAGTACTTC.

The chain's CDR3 is CASSWGTGRQYF. CDR3 coding DNA: TGTGCCAGCAGTTGGGGGACAGGGCGGCAGTATTTT. The V gene is TRBV6-5, the J gene TRBJ2-3; 9 nucleotides align to TRBD1. The CDR3 has 12 amino acids. V lost 4 bases to trimming and J lost 11 bases; unmatched junction nucleotides: 4. Germline V CDR1 and CDR2: MNHEY, SVGAGI.

J is TRBJ2-1 and V is TRBV4-3; a weak D match, TRBD1 (6 bases). Germline V gene sequence: CDR1 LGHNA, CDR2 YSLEER. Deletions cut 0 bases from V and 2 bases from J, with 11 bases between. The CDR3 is made up of 16 amino acids. CDR3 region: CASSQDFRGTYNEQFF. CDR3 DNA: TGCGCCAGCAGCCAAGACTTCAGGGGAACCTACAATGAGCAGTTCTTC.